A selection of T cell receptor beta chains follows, all from one sample in a study of radiation and T cells in renal cell carcinoma. Sequenced by immunoSEQ multiplex PCR; TCRdb stores in-frame clones only, minus some. There are some 8,800 clones in the sample; less than 70% occur only once, and roughly 20% lies in the top ten. This specimen was tumor tissue, taken from a patient whose treatment was nephrectomy without radiotherapy. The receptors stem from a man between 60 and 70 years old with renal cell carcinoma. Each CDR3 is given with its conserved first and last residue. A D gene is named only where the DNA matches it firmly. Size is omitted from some rows. Given values are once, few, many or a class for expanded clones.

>TRBV11-1|TRBD1|TRBJ1-1|NA
TGTGCCAGCAGCTTATATTCAGGGGGGAACACTGAAGCTTTCTTT
CASSLYSGGNTEAFF
>TRBV29-1|NA|TRBJ1-4|once
TGCAGCGTTGAAGGAGCCAGGGATAATGAAAAACTGTTTTTT
CSVEGARDNEKLFF
>TRBV7-2|TRBD1|TRBJ1-1|NA
TGTGCCAGCAGCCCCTTCGGGACAGGGGTGGGAGCTTTCTTT
CASSPFGTGVGAFF
>TRBV5-1|TRBD1|TRBJ1-1|NA
TGCGCCAGCAGCTTGGACAGGGGAGGGACTGAAGCTTTCTTT
CASSLDRGGTEAFF
>TRBV28|NA|TRBJ2-7|few
TGTGCCAGCAGTGCCCAGGGAGGACTCAATACCTACGAGCAGTACTTC
CASSAQGGLNTYEQYF
>TRBV7-9|NA|TRBJ2-7|NA
TGTGCCAGCAGTCTTCAGGGGGGGGCCTACGAGCAGTACTTC
CASSLQGGAYEQYF
>TRBV10-1|TRBD1|TRBJ2-5|NA
TGCGCCAGCAGCCAGGAGACAGGGTACGAGACCCAGTACTTC
CASSQETGYETQYF
>TRBV7-2|TRBD1|TRBJ2-7|NA
TGTGCCAGCAGCTTAGATCAGGGGGCGATTTACGAGCAGTACTTC
CASSLDQGAIYEQYF
>TRBV29-1|NA|TRBJ1-1|NA
TGCAGCGCCGCGCAGGGGACCAACACTGAAGCTTTCTTT
CSAAQGTNTEAFF
>TRBV5-1|NA|TRBJ2-1|NA
TGCGCCAGCAGCTTGAACGGATACAATGAGCAGTTCTTC
CASSLNGYNEQFF
>TRBV6-5|NA|TRBJ2-3|NA
TGTGCCAGCAGTATTTCTGATGCGCCTGAGTATTTT
CASSISDAPEYF
>TRBV29-1|NA|TRBJ2-1|NA
TGCAGCGTTGAACGCAGGGCGAATGAGCAGTTCTTC
CSVERRANEQFF
>TRBV6-1|NA|TRBJ2-3|once
TGTGCCAGCAGAAGGACTACAGATACGCAGTATTTT
CASRRTTDTQYF
>TRBV7-9|NA|TRBJ1-3|NA
TGTGCCAGCAGCGATGCGGGAAACACCATATATTTT
CASSDAGNTIYF
>TRBV29-1|NA|TRBJ1-4|NA
TGCAGCGTCCGAGGGCAGGGTATTAATGAAAAACTGTTTTTT
CSVRGQGINEKLFF
>TRBV9|NA|TRBJ2-1|NA
TGTGCCAGCAGCGTCAGCCCTTCCTACAATGAGCAGTTCTTC
CASSVSPSYNEQFF
>TRBV5-1|TRBD1|TRBJ1-4|NA
TGCGCCAGCAGTGTGGAGGGGGCCATGAATGAAAAACTGTTTTTT
CASSVEGAMNEKLFF
>TRBV7-2|TRBD1|TRBJ1-1|few
TGTGCCAGCAGCGCGGACAGGGGCTCTGAAGCTTTCTTT
CASSADRGSEAFF
>TRBV5-1|NA|TRBJ2-1|NA
TGCGCCAGCAGCTGGGGGACACTGGACAATGAGCAGTTCTTC
CASSWGTLDNEQFF
>TRBV30|NA|TRBJ1-2|NA
TGTGCCTGGAGTGTAACGGGCTATGGCTACACCTTC
CAWSVTGYGYTF
>TRBV7-8|NA|TRBJ1-1|NA
TGTGCCAGCAGCTTAGATTCGACGGGCGGCCTAAACACTGAAGCTTTCTTT
CASSLDSTGGLNTEAFF
>TRBV4-3|NA|TRBJ1-3|medium-sized
TGCGCCAGCAGCCAAGCTACAGGGACCTCTGGAAACACCATATATTTT
CASSQATGTSGNTIYF
>TRBV19|NA|TRBJ2-1|NA
TGTGCCAGTAGTAGGGGTCGACTAGTTTATGAGCAGTTCTTC
CASSRGRLVYEQFF
>TRBV7-9|TRBD1|TRBJ1-2|NA
TGTGCCAGCACCTCTCCGGCAGGGGGTCATGGCTACACCTTC
CASTSPAGGHGYTF
>TRBV27|TRBD2|TRBJ2-3|NA
TGTGCCAGCAGTTTATCGGTTAGCGGGGGGGCCACAGATACGCAGTATTTT
CASSLSVSGGATDTQYF
>TRBV20-1|NA|TRBJ1-2|NA
TGCAGTGCTAGACAGGGCTATGGCTACACCTTC
CSARQGYGYTF
>TRBV5-1|TRBD1|TRBJ1-4|NA
TGCGCCAGCAGCCTGGACAGGGGGACTAATGAAAAACTGTTTTTT
CASSLDRGTNEKLFF
>TRBV28|NA|TRBJ2-1|NA
TGTGCCAGCAGTTTTCCCCGGGAAGCCAATGAGCAGTTCTTC
CASSFPREANEQFF
>TRBV6-6|TRBD1|TRBJ2-4|NA
TGTGCCAGCAGCTCAGGACAGGGGAACATTCAGTACTTC
CASSSGQGNIQYF
>TRBV6-1|NA|TRBJ1-5|NA
TGTGCCAGCAGCCCCGGTGGGAAACAGCATTTT
CASSPGGKQHF
>TRBV6-1|TRBD1|TRBJ2-3|few
TGTGCCAGCAGTCCCGACAGGGTTAGCACAGATACGCAGTATTTT
CASSPDRVSTDTQYF
>TRBV9|NA|TRBJ2-3|NA
TGTGCCAGCAGCGTAGTGGAGGGCCGCACAGATACGCAGTATTTT
CASSVVEGRTDTQYF
>TRBV2|TRBD2|TRBJ2-7|NA
TGTGCCAGCAGTGAACATTGGTCTAGCGGTCCCTGGGAGCAGTACTTC
CASSEHWSSGPWEQYF
>TRBV18|TRBD1|TRBJ1-2|few
TGTGCCAGCTCACCGGGACAGAGGGACTATGGCTACACCTTC
CASSPGQRDYGYTF
>TRBV14|NA|TRBJ2-2|NA
TGTGCCAGCAGCCCCGGACGCCCCGGTCCCGGGGAGCTGTTTTTT
CASSPGRPGPGELFF